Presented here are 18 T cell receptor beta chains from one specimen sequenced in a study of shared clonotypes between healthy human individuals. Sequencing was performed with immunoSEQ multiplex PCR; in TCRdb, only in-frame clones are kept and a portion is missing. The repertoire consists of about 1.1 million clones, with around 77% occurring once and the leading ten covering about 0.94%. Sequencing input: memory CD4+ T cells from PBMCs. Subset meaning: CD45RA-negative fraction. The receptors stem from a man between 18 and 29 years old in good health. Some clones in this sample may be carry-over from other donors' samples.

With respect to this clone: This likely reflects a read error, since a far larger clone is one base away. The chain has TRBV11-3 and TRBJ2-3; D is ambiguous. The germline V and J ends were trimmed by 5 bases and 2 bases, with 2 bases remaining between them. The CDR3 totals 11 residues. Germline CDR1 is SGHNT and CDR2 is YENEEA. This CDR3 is CASSITDTQYF. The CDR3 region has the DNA TGTGCCAGCAGCATCACAGATACGCAGTATTTT.

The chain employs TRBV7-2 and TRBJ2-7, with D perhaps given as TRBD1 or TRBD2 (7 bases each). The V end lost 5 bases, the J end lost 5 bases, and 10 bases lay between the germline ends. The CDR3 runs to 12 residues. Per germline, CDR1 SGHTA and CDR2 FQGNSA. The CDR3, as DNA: TGTGCCAGCAGCCCAGGGGGGGACGAGCAGTACTTC. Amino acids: CASSPGGDEQYF.

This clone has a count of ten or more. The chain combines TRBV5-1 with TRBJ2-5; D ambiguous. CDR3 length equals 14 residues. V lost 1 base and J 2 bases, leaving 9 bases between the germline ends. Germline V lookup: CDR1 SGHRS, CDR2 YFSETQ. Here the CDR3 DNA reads TGCGCCAGCAGCTTGATGGCGCAACAAGAGACCCAGTACTTC. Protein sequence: CASSLMAQQETQYF.

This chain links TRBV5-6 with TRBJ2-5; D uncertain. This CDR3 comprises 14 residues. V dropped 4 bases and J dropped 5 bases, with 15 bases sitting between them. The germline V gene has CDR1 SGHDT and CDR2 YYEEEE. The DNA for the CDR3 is TGTGCCAGCAGCCTACGGACCGGCGCGGAGACCCAGTACTTC. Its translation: CASSLRTGAETQYF.

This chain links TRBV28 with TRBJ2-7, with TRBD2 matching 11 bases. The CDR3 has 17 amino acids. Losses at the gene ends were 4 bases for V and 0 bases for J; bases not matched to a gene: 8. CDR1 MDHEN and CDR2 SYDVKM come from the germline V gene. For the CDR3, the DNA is TGTGCCAGCAGTTCACCCGGGACTAGCGGAATCTCCTACGAGCAGTACTTC. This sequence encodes CASSSPGTSGISYEQYF.

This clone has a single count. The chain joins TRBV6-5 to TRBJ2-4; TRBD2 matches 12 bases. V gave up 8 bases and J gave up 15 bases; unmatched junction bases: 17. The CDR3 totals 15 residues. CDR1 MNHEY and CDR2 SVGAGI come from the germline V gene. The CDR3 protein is CASSRSLAGGRWTYF. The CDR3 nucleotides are TGTGCCAGCTCCCGATCGCTAGCGGGAGGGCGCTGGACGTACTTC.

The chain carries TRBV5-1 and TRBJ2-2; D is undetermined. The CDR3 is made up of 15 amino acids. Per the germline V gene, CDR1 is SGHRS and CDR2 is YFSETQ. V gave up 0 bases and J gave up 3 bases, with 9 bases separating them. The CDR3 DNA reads TGCGCCAGCAGCTTGGTCGACGGGTACACCGGGGAGCTGTTTTTT. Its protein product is CASSLVDGYTGELFF.

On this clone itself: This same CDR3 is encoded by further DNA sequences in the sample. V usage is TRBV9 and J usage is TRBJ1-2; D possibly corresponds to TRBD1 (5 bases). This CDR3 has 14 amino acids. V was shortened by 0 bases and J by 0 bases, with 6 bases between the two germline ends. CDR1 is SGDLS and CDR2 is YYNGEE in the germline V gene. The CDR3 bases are TGTGCCAGCAGCGTAGGGGGGACTAACTATGGCTACACCTTC. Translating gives CASSVGGTNYGYTF.

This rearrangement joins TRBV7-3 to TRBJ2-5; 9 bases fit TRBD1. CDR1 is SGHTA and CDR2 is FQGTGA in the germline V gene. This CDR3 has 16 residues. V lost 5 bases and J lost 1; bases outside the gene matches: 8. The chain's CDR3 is CASSPRPGQGQETQYF. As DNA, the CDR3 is TGTGCCAGCAGCCCTCGCCCGGGACAGGGCCAAGAGACCCAGTACTTC.

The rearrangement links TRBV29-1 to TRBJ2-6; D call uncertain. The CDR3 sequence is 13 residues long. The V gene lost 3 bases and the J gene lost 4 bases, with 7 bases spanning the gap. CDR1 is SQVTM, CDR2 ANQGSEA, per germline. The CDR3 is CSVDYAGANVLTF. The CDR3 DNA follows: TGCAGCGTTGACTACGCCGGGGCCAACGTCCTGACTTTC.

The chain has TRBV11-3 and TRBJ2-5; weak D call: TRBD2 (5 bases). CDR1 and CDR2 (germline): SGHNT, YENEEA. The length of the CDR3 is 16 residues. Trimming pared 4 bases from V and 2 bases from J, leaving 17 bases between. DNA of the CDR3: TGTGCCAGCAGCTCAGGACGAGGGAGTGGGCAAGAGACCCAGTACTTC. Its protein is CASSSGRGSGQETQYF.

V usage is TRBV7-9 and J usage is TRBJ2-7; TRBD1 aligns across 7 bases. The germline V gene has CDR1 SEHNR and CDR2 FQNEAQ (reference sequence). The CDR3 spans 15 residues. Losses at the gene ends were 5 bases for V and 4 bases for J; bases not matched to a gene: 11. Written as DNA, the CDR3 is TGTGCCAGCAGCCCGTCCGGGACAGATTTATACGAGCAGTACTTC. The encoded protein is CASSPSGTDLYEQYF.

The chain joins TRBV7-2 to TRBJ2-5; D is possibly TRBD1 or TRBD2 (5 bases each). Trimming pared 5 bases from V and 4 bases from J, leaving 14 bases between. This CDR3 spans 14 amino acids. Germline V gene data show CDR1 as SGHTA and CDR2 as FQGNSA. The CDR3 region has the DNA TGTGCCAGCAGCGCCCTGAGGGGCTTAGAGACCCAGTACTTC. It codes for CASSALRGLETQYF.

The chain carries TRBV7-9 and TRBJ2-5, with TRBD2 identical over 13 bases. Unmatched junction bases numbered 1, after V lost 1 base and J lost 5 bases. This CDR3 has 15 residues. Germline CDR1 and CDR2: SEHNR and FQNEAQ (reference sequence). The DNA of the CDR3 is TGTGCCAGCAGCTTAGTGACTAGCGGGAGGGAGACCCAGTACTTC. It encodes CASSLVTSGRETQYF.

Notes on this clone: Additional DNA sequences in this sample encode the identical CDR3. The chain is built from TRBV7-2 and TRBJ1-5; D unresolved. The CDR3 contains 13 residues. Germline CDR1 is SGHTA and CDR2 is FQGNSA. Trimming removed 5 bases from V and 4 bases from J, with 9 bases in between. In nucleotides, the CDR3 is TGTGCCAGCAGCCCCCACCCTAATCAGCCCCAGCATTTT. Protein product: CASSPHPNQPQHF. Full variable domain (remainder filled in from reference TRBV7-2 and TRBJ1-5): GAGVSQSPSNKVTEKGKDVELRCDPISGHTALYWYRQSLGQGLEFLIYFQGNSAPDKSGLPSDRFSAERTGGSVSTLTIQRTQQEDSAVYLCASSPHPNQPQHFGDGTRLSIL.

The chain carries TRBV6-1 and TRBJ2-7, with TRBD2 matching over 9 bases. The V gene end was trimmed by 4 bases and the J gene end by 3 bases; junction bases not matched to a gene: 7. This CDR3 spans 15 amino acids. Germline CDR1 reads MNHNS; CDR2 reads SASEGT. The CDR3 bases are TGTGCCAGCAGTGTCAAGGGACTAGCCAACTACGAGCAGTACTTC. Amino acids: CASSVKGLANYEQYF.

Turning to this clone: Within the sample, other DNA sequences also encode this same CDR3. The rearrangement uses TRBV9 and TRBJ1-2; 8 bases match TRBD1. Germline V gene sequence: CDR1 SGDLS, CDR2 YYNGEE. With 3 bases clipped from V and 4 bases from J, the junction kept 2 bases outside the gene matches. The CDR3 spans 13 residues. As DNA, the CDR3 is TGTGCCAGCAGCGCCGGGACAGGCTATGGCTACACCTTC. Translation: CASSAGTGYGYTF.

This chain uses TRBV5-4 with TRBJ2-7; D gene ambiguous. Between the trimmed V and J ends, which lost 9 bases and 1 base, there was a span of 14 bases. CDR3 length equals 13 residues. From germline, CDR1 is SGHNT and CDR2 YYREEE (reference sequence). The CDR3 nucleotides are TGTGCCAAGAGTGGGAACGGATCCTACGAGCAGTACTTC. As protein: CAKSGNGSYEQYF.